Given below is one TCR beta chain in context. The data were taken from a study of T cell changes during pregnancy in multiple sclerosis. V was trimmed by 9 bases and J by 1 base, leaving 22 bases between them. CDR3 length equals 16 residues. Assay used: immunoSEQ multiplex PCR; TCRdb lists only in-frame clones, some missing. The data contain 75,000 to 95,000 clones, under 95% of them seen just once; the ten biggest clones take up approximately 0.9%. This chain joins TRBV23-1 and TRBJ2-7, with D uncertain. TRBV23-1 is known as an ORF, though its function is uncertain. Here the sequenced sample was peripheral blood, taken before pregnancy. This TCR was recovered from a female donor with multiple sclerosis, enrolled in a pregnancy study. CDR3 region: CARHLVRQPSSYEQYF. The CDR3 coding sequence is TGCGCCAGACATTTAGTGCGGCAGCCATCATCCTACGAGCAGTACTTC.